Sequencing of this T cell receptor (beta chain) was carried out in a study of T cell changes during pregnancy in multiple sclerosis. CDR3 length equals 11 residues. Trimming removed 8 bases from V and 8 bases from J, with 9 bases in between. The germline CDR1 and CDR2 sequences are MDHEN and SYDVKM. Sequencing was performed with immunoSEQ multiplex PCR; in TCRdb, only in-frame clones are kept and a portion is missing. The sample has more than 75,000 clones, 90% to 95% seen once; the top ten hold approximately 0.99%. The receptor comes from a female donor with multiple sclerosis, enrolled in a pregnancy study. The specimen comprised peripheral blood, sampled in the first trimester of pregnancy. J is TRBJ1-4 and V is TRBV28; no clear D gene. The CDR3 protein is CASGEEEKLFF. CDR3 nucleotides: TGTGCCAGCGGGGAGGAGGAAAAACTGTTTTTT.